The clone carrying this T cell receptor beta chain was detected only a few times. What it recognizes is unknown. TCRdb ran MiXCR on the 5' RACE reads and lists one entry per CDR3 protein. The table includes 250,000 to 350,000 distinct CDR3 sequences, 15% to 20% detected once. The sample is drawn from a study of T-cell memory formation after mild COVID-19. About the study: Clusters of TCRs were largely donor specific.

V lost 4 bases, J lost 5 bases, and 18 bases lay in between. The CDR3 has 15 amino acids. The germline V gene encodes CDR1 SGHNT and CDR2 YYREEE (reference sequence). Findings of the study overall: Clones which contracted sat mainly in CM and EM if CD4+, and in EMRA if CD8+.

The V call is TRBV5-4, the J call TRBJ2-5; D may be TRBD2 (6 bases). This TCR was recovered from a man between 18 and 35 years old who had mild COVID-19 (a few samples of this study predate the infection). Cell type and time point are not known. Specimen: PBMCs or a T cell subset sorted from them (not recorded which). The CDR3 here is CASSTSRGVQETQYF. CDR3 bases: TGTGCCAGCAGCACCTCCCGCGGGGTGCAGGAGACCCAGTACTTC. The whole variable domain, remainder taken from reference TRBV5-4 and TRBJ2-5, is ETGVTQSPTHLIKTRGQQVTLRCSSQSGHNTVSWYQQALGQGPQFIFQYYREEENGRGNFPPRFSGLQFPNYSSELNVNALELDDSALYLCASSTSRGVQETQYFGPGTRLLVL.